The clone carrying this T cell receptor beta chain was counted a few times. Its antigen is not identified. The sample holds other DNA sequences that translate to the same CDR3. The data stem from a study of vaccination effects on CD4 cells after COVID-19. General study results and limits: By a late point after vaccination, infection- and vaccine-induced clones had shrunk markedly through clonal contraction.

With the ViraFEST assay, the study expanded antigen-specific CD4+ T cells using viral peptide pools, then sequenced them. The culture ran for approximately 9 days before CD4+ T cells were isolated. Subjects were given two BNT162b2 or mRNA-1273 vaccine doses. Recipients of the vaccine had no prior SARS-CoV-2 infection and negative nucleocapsid antibodies. Researchers reported culturing 1.5 million to 2 million PBMC in each well, adding 8 to 10 IU/ml IL-2 and around 10 ug/ml peptides. Half-medium changes using IL-2 medium occurred on days 3 and 7. V lost 3 bases and J lost 1; bases outside the gene matches: 1. The CDR3 spans 14 residues. Germline CDR1 and CDR2: MRHNA and SNTAGT. Some clones are missing from TCRdb's copy, which holds only in-frame ones; the method was immunoSEQ multiplex PCR. The sample has 25,000 to 30,000 clones, about 67% seen once.

The receptor was derived from a human donor who received a COVID-19 vaccine. Sequencing was performed on CD4+ T cells from PBMCs cultured with HCoV-NL63 spike peptides, taken after COVID-19 vaccination. This chain joins TRBV6-4 and TRBJ2-3, with 7 bases identical to TRBD2. The CDR3 nucleotides are TGTGCCAGCAGTGATCGGGGGGGCACAGATACGCAGTATTTT. It is translated as CASSDRGGTDTQYF.